The 6 T cell receptor beta chains below were found in one sample sequenced in a study of T-cell reconstitution after alpha-beta-depleted transplantation in children. Construction of the TCRbeta library involved unique molecular identifiers. TCRdb re-called the PCR reads with MiXCR, one entry per CDR3 protein. The sample lists a few hundred thousand distinct CDR3 sequences; roughly a tenth were seen once. The input for sequencing was PBMCs from the stem cell graft donor, taken from the stem cell graft. These receptors were obtained from a human donor who donated a stem cell graft to a child with SCID.

At least ten counts were recorded for this clonotype. The chain recombines TRBV29-1 with TRBJ2-2; D not resolved. Germline values: CDR1 SQVTM, CDR2 ANQGSEA. The CDR3 is made up of 13 amino acids. The V and J ends lost 8 bases and 4 bases respectively, with 14 bases between them. The CDR3 nucleotides are TGCAGCACCTGGGCACCGAGCACCGGGGAGCTGTTTTTT. Translated: CSTWAPSTGELFF.

This clonotype was counted at least ten times. V usage is TRBV2 and J usage is TRBJ1-5, with a weak D call TRBD1 (5 bases). V dropped 6 bases and J dropped 1 base, with 22 bases sitting between them. The CDR3 covers 18 residues. Germline V gene lookup returns CDR1 SNHLY and CDR2 FYNNEI. This CDR3 reads CASSPRGDLMGSNQPQHF. In DNA, the CDR3 is TGTGCCAGCAGCCCCCGGGGGGATTTAATGGGAAGCAATCAGCCCCAGCATTTT.

This clonotype was counted only a few times. In DNA form, the CDR3 reads TGTGCCATCAGTGAGGGCAGTTGGCAGCCCCAGCATTTT. Translated: CAISEGSWQPQHF. The V and J genes are TRBV10-3 and TRBJ1-5; the D is unclear. The CDR3 is 13 residues long. CDR1 ENHRY and CDR2 SYGVKD come from the germline V gene. V lost 2 bases to trimming and J lost 7 bases, with 9 bases between them.

The CDR3 region is CASRPGTGGRVEQFF. The DNA of the CDR3 is TGTGCCAGCAGGCCGGGGACAGGGGGGAGGGTTGAGCAGTTCTTC. The chain carries TRBV6-1 and TRBJ2-1; 11 nucleotides line up with TRBD1. Germline lookup yields CDR1 MNHNS and CDR2 SASEGT. This CDR3 comprises 15 residues. The trim removed 6 bases at V and 9 bases at J, leaving 10 bases unmatched.

The table lists this clonotype with a few counts. The chain employs TRBV30 and TRBJ1-1; 10 nucleotides match TRBD1. Trimming at V came to 5 bases and at J to 3 bases, leaving 6 bases not matched to a gene. CDR1 and CDR2 (germline): GTSNPN, SVGIG (reference sequence). The CDR3 spans 14 residues. The CDR3 reads CAWGSGQGHTEAFF. CDR3 DNA: TGTGCCTGGGGGTCGGGACAGGGGCACACTGAAGCTTTCTTT.

This clonotype was counted at least ten times. The chain joins TRBV5-8 to TRBJ1-6; 8 bases agree with TRBD1. This CDR3 is 16 amino acids long. The junction had 8 bases not matched to a gene; V was cut back by 3 bases and J by 6 bases. CDR1 SGHTS and CDR2 YDEGEE come from the germline V gene. CDR3 loop: CASSWTPGGPNSPLHF. As DNA, the CDR3 is TGTGCCAGCAGCTGGACCCCAGGGGGCCCTAATTCACCCCTCCACTTT. Based on the CDR3 plus reference TRBV5-8 and TRBJ1-6, the full variable domain is EAGVTQSPTHLIKTRGQQATLRCSPISGHTSVYWYQQALGLGLQFLLWYDEGEERNRGNFPPRFSGRQFPNYSSELNVNALELEDSALYLCASSWTPGGPNSPLHFGNGTRLTVT.